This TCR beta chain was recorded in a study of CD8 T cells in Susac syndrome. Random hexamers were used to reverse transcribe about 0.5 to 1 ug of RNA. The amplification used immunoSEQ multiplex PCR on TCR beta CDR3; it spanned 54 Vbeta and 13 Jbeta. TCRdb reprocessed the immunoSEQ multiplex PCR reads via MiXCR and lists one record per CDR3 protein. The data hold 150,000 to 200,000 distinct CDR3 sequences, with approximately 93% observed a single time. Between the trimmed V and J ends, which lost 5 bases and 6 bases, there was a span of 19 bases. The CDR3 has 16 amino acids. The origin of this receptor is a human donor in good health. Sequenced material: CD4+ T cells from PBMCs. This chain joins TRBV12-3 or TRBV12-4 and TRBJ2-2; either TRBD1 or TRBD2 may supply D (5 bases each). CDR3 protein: CASSLRAGSKAGELFF. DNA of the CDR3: TGTGCCAGCAGTCTTCGGGCAGGGAGTAAGGCCGGGGAGCTGTTTTTT.